The subject of this entry is one T cell receptor (beta chain). These data are taken from a study of blood T cell repertoires in COVID-19. Produced via immunoSEQ multiplex PCR; TCRdb's table is partial and in-frame only. Of tens of thousands of clones in the sample, 80% to 85% were seen once. Per the germline V gene, CDR1 is SSHAT and CDR2 is FNYEAQ (reference sequence). This CDR3 spans 17 amino acids. The V end lost 5 bases, the J end lost 2 bases, and 19 bases lay between the germline ends. The sequencing input was peripheral blood. This chain joins TRBV7-7 and TRBJ2-1; TRBD2 might be the D (5 bases). The source of this sequence is a man aged 50 to 60 with acute or convalescent COVID-19. CDR3: CASSPARKPGTYNEQFF. The CDR3 DNA sequence: TGTGCCAGCAGCCCTGCAAGAAAGCCCGGGACCTACAATGAGCAGTTCTTC. The whole variable domain, filled in from reference TRBV7-7 and TRBJ2-1, reads GAGVSQSPRYKVTKRGQDVTLRCDPISSHATLYWYQQALGQGPEFLTYFNYEAQPDKSGLPSDRFSAERPEGSISTLTIQRTEQRDSAMYRCASSPARKPGTYNEQFFGPGTRLTVL.